Below are 12 T cell receptor beta chains sequenced from a single sample in a study of blood T cell repertoires in COVID-19. Generated by immunoSEQ multiplex PCR, the TCRdb table keeps only in-frame clones and is missing some. The sample holds 150,000 to 200,000 clones, roughly 85% seen once. Material for sequencing was peripheral blood. The receptors stem from a woman in her sixties with acute or convalescent COVID-19.

V gene TRBV29-1 combines with J gene TRBJ2-1, with 8 bases aligning to TRBD2. The V segment lost 7 bases and the J segment 6 bases; nucleotides outside the gene matches: 11. The CDR3 has 14 residues. Germline assignment: CDR1 SQVTM and CDR2 ANQGSEA. The CDR3 DNA reads as TGCAGCGAAAGACCGGGACTAGGAACCAATGAGCAGTTCTTC. Protein product: CSERPGLGTNEQFF.

As regards this clone: One junction end does not reproduce the germline sequence, and a read error may be involved. The rearrangement links TRBV6-2 or TRBV6-3 to TRBJ2-7, with D possibly TRBD1 on 5 matching bases. Germline loops: CDR1 MNHEY, CDR2 SVGEGT. This CDR3 spans 14 amino acids. The CDR3 sequence: CASSYLDKSYGQYF. Here the CDR3 DNA reads TGTGCCAGCAGTTACTTGGACAAGTCCTACGGGCAGTACTTC.

The rearrangement joins TRBV18 to TRBJ2-1; 7 nucleotides agree with TRBD2. The CDR3 consists of 16 residues. The ends lost 0 bases at V and 0 bases at J; junction bases unmatched: 2. Germline V gives CDR1 KGHSH, CDR2 LQKENI. CDR3 DNA sequence: TGTGCCAGCTCACCACCGGGGGGGAGCTCCTACAATGAGCAGTTCTTC. It translates to CASSPPGGSSYNEQFF.

This chain links TRBV12-3 or TRBV12-4 with TRBJ2-2; possibly TRBD1 for D (5 bases). Trimming left V 1 base short and J 7 bases short, with 7 bases between. This CDR3 has 13 amino acids. CDR3 sequence reads: CASSLGQNGELFF. CDR3 coding DNA: TGTGCCAGCAGTTTAGGACAGAACGGGGAGCTGTTTTTT.

J is TRBJ1-4 and V is TRBV3-1 (or the pseudogene TRBV3-2); the D is unclear. There are 15 residues in the CDR3. Trimming shortened V by 1 base and J by 6 bases, and 12 bases separated the two germline ends. Germline V gene lookup returns CDR1 LGHDT and CDR2 YNNKEL (reference sequence). The CDR3 coding sequence is TGTGCCAGCAGCCAAGGTGCAGGCGGGGATGAAAAACTGTTTTTT. This encodes CASSQGAGGDEKLFF.

The rearrangement joins TRBV27 to TRBJ1-2, with a weak D call TRBD1 (6 bases). CDR3 length: 17 residues. Germline lookup yields CDR1 MNHEY and CDR2 SMNVEV (reference sequence). The ends were cut back, 6 bases at V and 4 bases at J, with 24 bases in the middle. This chain's CDR3 is CASSPARTAALGYGYTF. CDR3 DNA sequence: TGTGCCAGCAGCCCGGCCCGGACAGCCGCCCTGGGCTATGGCTACACCTTC.

The chain uses TRBV29-1 and TRBJ1-5; TRBD1 matches 7 bases. V lost 7 bases to trimming and J lost 3 bases; unmatched junction nucleotides: 6. This CDR3 is built from 13 residues. Germline lookup yields CDR1 SQVTM and CDR2 ANQGSEA. CDR3 region: CSGTTGINQPQHF. CDR3 coding DNA: TGCAGCGGAACGACAGGGATCAATCAGCCCCAGCATTTT.

This clone was seen a few times. The CDR3 sequence is CASSPRLGTGELFF. The CDR3, as DNA: TGTGCCAGCAGCCCCCGACTGGGCACCGGGGAGCTGTTTTTT. The V gene is TRBV7-8, the J gene TRBJ2-2; no reliable D call. Germline CDR1 is SGHVS and CDR2 is FQNEAQ. This CDR3 region has 14 residues. Trimming shortened V by 5 bases and J by 4 bases, and 11 bases separated the two germline ends.

This clone was found a few times. The V and J genes are TRBV12-3 or TRBV12-4 and TRBJ1-5; D gene unclear. V lost 1 base and J 11 bases, leaving 6 bases between the germline ends. The CDR3 consists of 11 residues. The CDR3 sequence is CASSLGQAQHF. The CDR3 nucleotides are TGTGCCAGCAGTTTAGGGCAGGCCCAGCATTTT.

The chain couples TRBV7-3 to TRBJ2-2; 7 nucleotides agree with TRBD2. V lost 6 bases, J lost 6 bases, and 7 bases stayed unmatched. CDR1 and CDR2 (germline): SGHTA, FQGTGA. This CDR3 has 14 amino acids. CDR3 nucleotides: TGTGCCAGCAGGGAACGGGAGGCGGCCGGGGAGCTGTTTTTT. Residues: CASREREAAGELFF.

V and J are TRBV7-9 and TRBJ2-3, with 8 bases fitting TRBD1. The CDR3 has 16 residues. Germline trimming cut 0 bases from V and 2 bases from J; bases unmatched to any gene: 4. Germline V CDR1 and CDR2: SEHNR, FQNEAQ (reference sequence). Here the CDR3 reads CASSLASGGHTDTQYF. The CDR3 DNA reads TGTGCCAGCAGCTTAGCCTCAGGGGGCCACACAGATACGCAGTATTTT.

The chain links TRBV30 to TRBJ1-2, with TRBD1 matching 12 bases. V dropped 4 bases and J dropped 4; count of bases not matched to a gene: 7. This CDR3 comprises 15 residues. CDR1 is GTSNPN, CDR2 SVGIG, per germline (reference sequence). The CDR3 here is CAWTKGTGGGYGYTF. As DNA, the CDR3 is TGTGCCTGGACCAAAGGGACAGGGGGCGGCTATGGCTACACCTTC.